What follows are 15 T cell receptor beta chains derived from one specimen sequenced in a study of T cells after yellow fever vaccination. TCRdb used MiXCR to reprocess the 5' RACE reads, holding one entry per CDR3 protein. The top ten clones hold 35% to 45% of a sample with tens of thousands of distinct CDR3 sequences, about 7.8% of them seen once. This specimen was CD8+ T cells sorted from PBMCs, taken 15 days after the yellow fever booster vaccination. These TCRs come from a man aged 25-40 years who received the YFV17D yellow fever vaccine.

To note about this clonotype: A clone one base away is much larger, so this may be a read error. This sequence joins TRBV19 and TRBJ2-4; the match to TRBD2 covers 8 bases. This CDR3 has 14 residues. V gave up 6 bases and J gave up 7 bases; unmatched junction bases: 8. The germline V gene encodes CDR1 LNHDA and CDR2 SQIVND (reference sequence). The CDR3 is CASRIRAGENIQYF. Written as DNA, the CDR3 is TGTGCCAGTAGAATAAGAGCGGGAGAGAACATTCAGTACTTC. The variable domain in full, with the rest retrieved from reference TRBV19 and TRBJ2-4, is DGGITQSPKYLFRKEGQNVTLSCEQNLNHDAMYWYRQDPGQGLRLIYYSQIVNDFQKGDIAEGYSVSREKKESFPLTVTSAQKNPTAFYLCASRIRAGENIQYFGAGTRLSVL.

This clonotype has a count of ten or more. This chain connects TRBV2 to TRBJ2-3, with D maybe TRBD2 (6 bases). The V gene's germline CDR1 is SNHLY and CDR2 FYNNEI. The CDR3 contains 16 residues. V was shortened by 4 bases and J by 5 bases, with 19 bases between the two germline ends. CDR3 residues: CASSALGLSKGDTQYF. The CDR3 DNA is TGTGCCAGCAGTGCCTTAGGACTAAGCAAGGGAGATACGCAGTATTTT.

This clonotype has more than one count but fewer than ten. The junction differs from germline at one of its ends, possibly a read error. The chain uses TRBV24-1 and TRBJ2-1, with D perhaps matching TRBD2 (6 bases). The CDR3 is 16 amino acids. The germline V gene has CDR1 KGHDR and CDR2 SFDVKD. The CDR3 DNA reads TGTGCCACCAGTGACCCCCTCCGGGACTCCGACAATGAGCAGTTCTTC. Protein: CATSDPLRDSDNEQFF.

The J gene is TRBJ1-5, the V gene TRBV2; D call uncertain. Trimming cost V 3 bases and J 4 bases, with 13 bases left between them. CDR1 and CDR2 from the germline V gene are SNHLY and FYNNEI. The CDR3 has 15 residues. DNA of the CDR3: TGTGCCAGCAGTGATTCGCCGACCGCAAATCAGCCCCAGCATTTT. This translates into CASSDSPTANQPQHF.

This clonotype was detected many times. The genes are TRBV7-9 and TRBJ1-2; D gene unclear. The V and J ends lost 5 bases and 2 bases respectively, with 9 bases between them. Germline assignment: CDR1 SEHNR and CDR2 FQNEAQ (reference sequence). CDR3 length: 13 residues. This chain's CDR3 is CASSPPENYGYTF. CDR3 nucleotide sequence: TGTGCCAGCAGCCCTCCTGAGAACTATGGCTACACCTTC.

This clonotype has only a few counts. The chain carries TRBV4-1 and TRBJ1-1; D gene uncertain. The CDR3 covers 11 residues. V was trimmed by 1 base and J by 8 bases, leaving 5 bases between them. Germline loops: CDR1 MGHRA, CDR2 YSYEKL. This CDR3 reads CASSQGDEAFF. CDR3 DNA sequence: TGCGCCAGCAGCCAAGGCGACGAAGCTTTCTTT.

This rearrangement joins TRBV11-2 to TRBJ2-1; D gene uncertain. Germline assignment: CDR1 SGHAT and CDR2 FQNNGV. CDR3 length: 16 residues. V gave up 3 bases and J gave up 3 bases, with 15 bases separating them. CDR3: CASSFSRDPFYNEQFF. In nucleotides, the CDR3 is TGTGCCAGCAGCTTCTCCAGAGACCCCTTCTACAATGAGCAGTTCTTC. The full variable domain, its missing parts supplied by reference TRBV11-2 and TRBJ2-1, is EAGVAQSPRYKIIEKRQSVAFWCNPISGHATLYWYQQILGQGPKLLIQFQNNGVVDDSQLPKDRFSAERLKGVDSTLKIQPAKLEDSAVYLCASSFSRDPFYNEQFFGPGTRLTVL.

There are many counts of this clonotype. CDR3 sequence (DNA): TGTGCCAGCAGCCTCGGACTAGCGGGTTCTTTCGGCGATGAGCAGTTCTTC. Translating gives CASSLGLAGSFGDEQFF. The gene calls are TRBV7-6 and TRBJ2-1, with TRBD2 matching 11 bases. The V segment lost 5 bases and the J segment 8 bases; nucleotides outside the gene matches: 14. This CDR3 comprises 17 residues. Germline CDR1 and CDR2: SGHVS and FNYEAQ.

As concerns this clonotype: This may be a read error, as it is one base from a much larger clone. The CDR3 region has the DNA TGTGCCAGCAGCATTAGCGGACCTTCGGTGAATGAAAAACTGTTTTTT. Residues: CASSISGPSVNEKLFF. V is TRBV12-3 or TRBV12-4 and J is TRBJ1-4; D not certain. The CDR3 is 16 residues long. Trimming removed 6 bases from V and 5 bases from J, with 19 bases in between.

This clonotype was seen at least ten times. The V and J genes are TRBV9 and TRBJ2-1, with 7 bases aligning to TRBD2. The CDR3 extends over 13 amino acids. CDR1 and CDR2 from the germline V gene are SGDLS and YYNGEE. The junction had 7 bases not matched to a gene; V was cut back by 4 bases and J by 9 bases. The CDR3 DNA reads as TGTGCCAGCAGCATAAGCGGGACCAGTGAGCAGTTCTTC. Residues: CASSISGTSEQFF.

This clonotype appeared many times. The chain combines TRBV25-1 with TRBJ2-7, with 10 bases that match TRBD2. The CDR3 is made up of 16 amino acids. CDR1 is MGHDK, CDR2 SYGVNS, per germline. Trimming took 3 bases from V and 0 from J; bases not matched to a gene: 5. CDR3 nucleotide sequence: TGTGCCAGCAGTGAGGGGGGACTAGCGTCCTCCTACGAGCAGTACTTC. It encodes CASSEGGLASSYEQYF.

This clonotype was found many times. The V call is TRBV7-2, the J call TRBJ2-7; 9 nucleotides agree with TRBD2. After removal of 5 bases from V and 4 bases from J, the junction contained 12 bases not matched to a gene. The CDR3 spans 16 residues. Germline V lookup: CDR1 SGHTA, CDR2 FQGNSA. The CDR3 bases are TGTGCCAGCAGCGCCGGGTGGGCTAGCGGGATATACGAGCAGTACTTC. Translation gives CASSAGWASGIYEQYF.

This clonotype was detected many times. The chain recombines TRBV15 with TRBJ1-1; tentative D call: TRBD1 (6 bases). The germline V and J ends were trimmed by 1 base and 0 bases, with 12 bases remaining between them. CDR3 length: 16 amino acids. Germline V gene lookup returns CDR1 LNHNV and CDR2 YYDKDF (reference sequence). In DNA, the CDR3 is TGTGCCACCAGCAGAGTCCCACAGGGTTTGAACACTGAAGCTTTCTTT. Amino acid sequence: CATSRVPQGLNTEAFF.

This clonotype has at least ten counts. The chain links TRBV6-2 or TRBV6-3 to TRBJ2-7; 11 nucleotides match TRBD2. CDR3 size: 16 residues. Trimming took 0 bases from V and 2 from J; bases not matched to a gene: 3. CDR1 and CDR2 from the germline V gene are MNHEY and SVGEGT. The CDR3 DNA sequence: TGTGCCAGCAGTTACTCGGAGACTAGCGGGGCCTACGAGCAGTACTTC. Translated: CASSYSETSGAYEQYF.

This clonotype was detected many times. This chain joins TRBV29-1 and TRBJ2-1; D perhaps matches TRBD2 (5 bases). Germline V gene data show CDR1 as SQVTM and CDR2 as ANQGSEA. V was cut by 5 bases and J by 10 bases, with 18 bases left in between. The CDR3 contains 13 residues. CDR3 DNA sequence: TGCAGCGTTCAAACAGCCACGGGAAACGAGCAGTTCTTC. This gives the protein CSVQTATGNEQFF.